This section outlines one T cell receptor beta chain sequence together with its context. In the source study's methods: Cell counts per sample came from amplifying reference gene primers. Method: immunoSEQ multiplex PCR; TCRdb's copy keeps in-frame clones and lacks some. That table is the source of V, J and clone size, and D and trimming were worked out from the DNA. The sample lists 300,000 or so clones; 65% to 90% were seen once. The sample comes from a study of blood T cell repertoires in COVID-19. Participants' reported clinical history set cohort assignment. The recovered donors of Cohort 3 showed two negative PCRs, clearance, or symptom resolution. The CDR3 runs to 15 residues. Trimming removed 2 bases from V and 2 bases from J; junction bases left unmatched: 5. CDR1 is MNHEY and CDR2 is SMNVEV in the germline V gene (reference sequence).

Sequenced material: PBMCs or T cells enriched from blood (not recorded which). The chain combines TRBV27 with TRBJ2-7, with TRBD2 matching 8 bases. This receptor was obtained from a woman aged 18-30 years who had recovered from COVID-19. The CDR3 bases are TGTGCCAGCAGTTTACAGCCCGGGGGGGCCTACGAGCAGTACTTC. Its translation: CASSLQPGGAYEQYF.